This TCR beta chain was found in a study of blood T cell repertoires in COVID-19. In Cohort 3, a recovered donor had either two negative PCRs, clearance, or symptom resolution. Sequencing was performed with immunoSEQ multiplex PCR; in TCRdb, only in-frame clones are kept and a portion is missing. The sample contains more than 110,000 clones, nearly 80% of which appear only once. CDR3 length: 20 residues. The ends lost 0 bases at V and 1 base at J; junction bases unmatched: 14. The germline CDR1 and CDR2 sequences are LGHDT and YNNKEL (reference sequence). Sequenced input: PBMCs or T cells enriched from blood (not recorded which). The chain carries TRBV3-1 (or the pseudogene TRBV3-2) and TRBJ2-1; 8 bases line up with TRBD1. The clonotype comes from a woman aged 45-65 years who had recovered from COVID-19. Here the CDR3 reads CASSQDGAGQALPSYNEQFF. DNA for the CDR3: TGTGCCAGCAGCCAAGATGGTGCGGGACAGGCCCTACCATCCTACAATGAGCAGTTCTTC.